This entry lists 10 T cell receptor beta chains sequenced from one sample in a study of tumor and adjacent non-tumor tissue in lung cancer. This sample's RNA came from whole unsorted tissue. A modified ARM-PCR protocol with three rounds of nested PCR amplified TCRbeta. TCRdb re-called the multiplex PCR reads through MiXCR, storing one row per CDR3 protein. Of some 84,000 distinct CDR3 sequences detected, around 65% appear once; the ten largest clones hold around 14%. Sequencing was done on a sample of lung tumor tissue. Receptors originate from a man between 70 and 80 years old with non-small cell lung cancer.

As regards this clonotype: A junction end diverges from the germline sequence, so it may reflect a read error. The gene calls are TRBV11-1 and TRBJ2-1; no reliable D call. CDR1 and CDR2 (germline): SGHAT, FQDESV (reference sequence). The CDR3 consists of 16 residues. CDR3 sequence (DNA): TGTGCCAACAGCTTAGTTACCGCCTGCTCCTACAATGAGCAGTTCTTC. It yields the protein CANSLVTACSYNEQFF. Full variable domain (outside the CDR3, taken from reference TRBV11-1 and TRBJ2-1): EAEVAQSPRYKITEKSQAVAFWCDPISGHATLYWYRQILGQGPELLVQFQDESVVDDSQLPKDRFSAERLKGVDSTLKIQPAELGDSAMYLCANSLVTACSYNEQFFGPGTRLTVL.

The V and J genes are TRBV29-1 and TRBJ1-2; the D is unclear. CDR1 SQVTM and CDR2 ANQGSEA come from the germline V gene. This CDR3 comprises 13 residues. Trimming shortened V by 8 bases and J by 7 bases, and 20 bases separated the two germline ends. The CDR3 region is CSLRQDANRGYTF. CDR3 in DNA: TGCAGCCTTAGGCAGGATGCTAACCGTGGCTACACCTTC.

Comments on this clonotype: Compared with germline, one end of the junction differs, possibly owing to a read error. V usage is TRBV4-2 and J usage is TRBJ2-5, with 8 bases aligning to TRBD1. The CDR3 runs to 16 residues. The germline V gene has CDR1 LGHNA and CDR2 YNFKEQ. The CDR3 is CASSQGGTGGQETRYF. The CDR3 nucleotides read TGTGCCAGCAGTCAAGGGGGGACAGGTGGGCAAGAGACCCGGTACTTC.

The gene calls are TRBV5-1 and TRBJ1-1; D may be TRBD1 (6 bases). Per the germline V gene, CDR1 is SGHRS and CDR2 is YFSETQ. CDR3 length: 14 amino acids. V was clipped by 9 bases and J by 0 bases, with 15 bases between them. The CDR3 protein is CANMPGDLNTEAFF. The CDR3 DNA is TGCGCCAACATGCCAGGGGACCTGAACACTGAAGCTTTCTTT.

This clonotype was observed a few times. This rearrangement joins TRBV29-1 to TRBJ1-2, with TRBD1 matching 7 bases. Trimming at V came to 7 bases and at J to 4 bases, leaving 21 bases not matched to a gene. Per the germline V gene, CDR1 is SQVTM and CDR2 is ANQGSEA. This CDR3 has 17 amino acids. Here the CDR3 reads CSADDSGMGQKAYGYTF. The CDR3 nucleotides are TGCAGCGCCGACGATTCTGGCATGGGACAGAAAGCCTATGGCTACACCTTC. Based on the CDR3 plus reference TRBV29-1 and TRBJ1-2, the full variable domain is SAVISQKPSRDICQRGTSLTIQCQVDSQVTMMFWYRQQPGQSLTLIATANQGSEATYESGFVIDKFPISRPNLTFSTLTVSNMSPEDSSIYLCSADDSGMGQKAYGYTFGSGTRLTVV.

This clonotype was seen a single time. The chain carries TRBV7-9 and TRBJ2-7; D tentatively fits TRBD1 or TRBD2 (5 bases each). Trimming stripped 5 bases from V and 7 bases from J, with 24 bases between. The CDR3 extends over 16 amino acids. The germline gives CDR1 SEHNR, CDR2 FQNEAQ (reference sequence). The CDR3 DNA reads TGTGCCAGCAGCCCCCCCGGACAAGGAGGCGTATGGGAGCAGTACTTC. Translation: CASSPPGQGGVWEQYF.

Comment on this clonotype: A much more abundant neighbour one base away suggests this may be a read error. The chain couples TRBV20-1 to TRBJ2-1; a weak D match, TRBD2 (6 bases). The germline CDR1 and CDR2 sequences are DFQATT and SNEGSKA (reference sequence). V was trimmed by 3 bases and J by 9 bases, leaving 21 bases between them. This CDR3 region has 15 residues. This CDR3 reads CSASVLVGGPLEQFF. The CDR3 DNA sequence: TGCAGTGCTAGCGTGCTAGTGGGAGGCCCACTTGAGCAGTTCTTC.

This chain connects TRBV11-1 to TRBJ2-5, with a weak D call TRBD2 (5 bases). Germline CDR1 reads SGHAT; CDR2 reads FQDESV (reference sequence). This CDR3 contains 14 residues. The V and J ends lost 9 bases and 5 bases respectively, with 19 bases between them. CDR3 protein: CASTRGDQHETQYF. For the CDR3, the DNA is TGTGCCAGTACCCGGGGTGATCAACATGAGACCCAGTACTTC.

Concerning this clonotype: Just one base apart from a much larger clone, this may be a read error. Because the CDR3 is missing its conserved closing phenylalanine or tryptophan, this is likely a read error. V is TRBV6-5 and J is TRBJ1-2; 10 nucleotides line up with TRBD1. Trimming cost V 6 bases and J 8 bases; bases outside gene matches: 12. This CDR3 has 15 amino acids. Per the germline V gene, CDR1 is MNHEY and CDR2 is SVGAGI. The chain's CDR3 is CASSRDRGLPWGYTL. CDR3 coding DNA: TGTGCCAGCAGCCGGGACAGGGGCCTTCCCTGGGGCTACACCCTC.

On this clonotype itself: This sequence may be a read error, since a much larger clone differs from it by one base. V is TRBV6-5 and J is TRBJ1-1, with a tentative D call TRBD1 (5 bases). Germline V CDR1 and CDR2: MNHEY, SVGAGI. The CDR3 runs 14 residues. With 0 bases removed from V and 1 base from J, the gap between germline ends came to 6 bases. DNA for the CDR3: TGTGCCAGCAGTTACTCGCAGGGGAACACTGAAGCTTTCTTT. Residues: CASSYSQGNTEAFF.